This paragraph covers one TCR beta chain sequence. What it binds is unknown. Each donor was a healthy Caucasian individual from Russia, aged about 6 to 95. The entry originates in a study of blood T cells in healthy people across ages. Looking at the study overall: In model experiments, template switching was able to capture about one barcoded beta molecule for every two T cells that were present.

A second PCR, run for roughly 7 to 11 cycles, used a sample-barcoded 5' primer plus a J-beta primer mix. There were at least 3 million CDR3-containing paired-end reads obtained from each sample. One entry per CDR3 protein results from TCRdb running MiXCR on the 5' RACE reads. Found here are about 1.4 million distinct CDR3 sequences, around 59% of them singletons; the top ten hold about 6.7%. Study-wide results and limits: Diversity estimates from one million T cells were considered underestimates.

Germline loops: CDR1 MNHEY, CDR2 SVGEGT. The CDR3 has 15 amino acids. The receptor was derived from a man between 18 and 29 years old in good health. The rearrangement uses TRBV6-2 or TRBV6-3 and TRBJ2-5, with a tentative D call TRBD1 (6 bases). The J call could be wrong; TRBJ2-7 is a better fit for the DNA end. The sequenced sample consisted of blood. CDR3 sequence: CASSRDNLRNYEQYF. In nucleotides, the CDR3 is TGTGCCAGCAGTCGGGACAATTTAAGAAACTACGAGCAGTACTTC.